One T cell receptor (beta chain) is described in this entry. In generating TCR beta cDNA, 5'RACE template switching with UMIs was used. Each CDR3 protein gets one entry in TCRdb, which reprocessed the 5' RACE reads and gives no DNA. The specimen's table records 250,000 to 300,000 distinct CDR3 sequences. These data originate in a study of T cells expressing NK-cell markers. Study-wide background: According to the study, TCR beta repertoires originated from sorted CD3+CD56+NKG2C+, CD3+CD56+NKG2C- and CD3+CD56-NKG2C+ T cells.

The material sequenced was blood T cells: a sorted CD56 or NKG2C T cell subset, CD4+ or CD8+ T cells, or bulk PBMC T cells (not recorded which). The sequence came from a woman aged 18 to 75 in good health.

The CDR3 loop reads CAISESPGHRGSTDTQYF. The chain combines TRBV10-3 with TRBJ2-3; TCRdb's D gene call, TRBD1, goes unchecked for lack of DNA. The CDR3 loop spans 18 amino acids. Germline CDR1 ENHRY, CDR2 SYGVKD.